A selection of T cell receptor beta chains follows, all from one sample in a study of T cell responses to AZD1222 COVID-19 vaccine. Method: immunoSEQ multiplex PCR; TCRdb's copy keeps in-frame clones and lacks some. The sample holds more than 95,000 clones, roughly 92% seen once. The starting material was peripheral blood, obtained 28 days after the second AZD1222 dose. The receptors shown here come from an adult who received the AZD1222 COVID-19 vaccine. Both conserved end residues are part of each CDR3. The order of the fields is J gene, V gene, D gene, CDR3 protein. A D gene is named only where the DNA matches it firmly.

J: TRBJ2-2; V: TRBV2; D: .; CDR3: CASSEARVKLFF
J: TRBJ2-1; V: TRBV4-2; D: TRBD2; CDR3: CASTSGSYNEQFF
J: TRBJ2-7; V: TRBV6-6; D: .; CDR3: CASSGNAYEQYF
J: TRBJ2-3; V: TRBV2; D: .; CDR3: CASRGDTDTQYF
J: TRBJ1-1; V: TRBV5-1; D: .; CDR3: CASRQGFTEAFF
J: TRBJ1-3; V: TRBV19; D: .; CDR3: CASSMQGGSGNTIYF
J: TRBJ1-4; V: TRBV4-1; D: .; CDR3: CASSQDYRENEKLFF
J: TRBJ1-2; V: TRBV6-1; D: .; CDR3: CAIKAPRGVGYTF
J: TRBJ1-1; V: TRBV29-1; D: .; CDR3: CSVEDTHWGAFF
J: TRBJ2-2; V: TRBV6-1; D: .; CDR3: CASSDRPTGELFF
J: TRBJ1-2; V: TRBV2; D: .; CDR3: CASRDRDGYTF
J: TRBJ1-5; V: TRBV25-1; D: TRBD1; CDR3: CASRRDRGGQPQHF
J: TRBJ2-7; V: TRBV9; D: TRBD2; CDR3: CASSRLAGVLAYEQYF
J: TRBJ2-1; V: TRBV28; D: TRBD1; CDR3: CASRTGVATPNEQFF
J: TRBJ1-5; V: TRBV27; D: .; CDR3: CASSLSRAQPQHF
J: TRBJ1-1; V: TRBV2; D: .; CDR3: CARPRGGGSAEAFF
J: TRBJ2-2; V: TRBV6-4; D: TRBD1; CDR3: CASRDRADTGELFF
J: TRBJ2-7; V: TRBV12-3/TRBV12-4; D: .; CDR3: CASSLRGLQYF
J: TRBJ2-7; V: TRBV30; D: TRBD2; CDR3: CAWSVLAGSVQYF
J: TRBJ2-2; V: TRBV4-1; D: TRBD1; CDR3: CASSQRGQGNTGELFF
J: TRBJ2-1; V: TRBV28; D: .; CDR3: CASSLWPSYNEQFF
J: TRBJ1-1; V: TRBV29-1; D: .; CDR3: CSVLGTQGGTEAFF
J: TRBJ2-2; V: TRBV9; D: TRBD1; CDR3: CASSVEFGGTGDAGELFF
J: TRBJ2-7; V: TRBV27; D: TRBD1; CDR3: CASSYLTGTGPYEQYF
J: TRBJ2-5; V: TRBV28; D: .; CDR3: CASRHHQSGVSGVGKTQYF
J: TRBJ1-6; V: TRBV27; D: .; CDR3: CASSYFTGNYSPLHF
J: TRBJ1-4; V: TRBV28; D: .; CDR3: CASSTKRVDRKTNEKLFF
J: TRBJ2-1; V: TRBV15; D: TRBD1; CDR3: CATSREGQGTYNEQFF
J: TRBJ2-2; V: TRBV19; D: TRBD2; CDR3: CASSIDRTSGSGGTGELFF
J: TRBJ1-5; V: TRBV12-3/TRBV12-4; D: .; CDR3: CASNLDKRQPQHF
J: TRBJ2-7; V: TRBV7-7; D: .; CDR3: CASSLTANWEQYF
J: TRBJ2-1; V: TRBV19; D: .; CDR3: CASSLRISYNEQFF
J: TRBJ1-5; V: TRBV15; D: .; CDR3: CATSREGRGVRQPQHF
J: TRBJ2-7; V: TRBV15; D: TRBD2; CDR3: CATSRLAGGPREQYF
J: TRBJ1-5; V: TRBV5-5; D: TRBD1; CDR3: CASSVTGENQPQHF
J: TRBJ1-1; V: TRBV5-4; D: .; CDR3: CASSLAGQMNTEAFF
J: TRBJ1-3; V: TRBV19; D: .; CDR3: CASRPLQDSGNTIYF
J: TRBJ2-1; V: TRBV5-1; D: .; CDR3: CASSAVRGEQFF
J: TRBJ2-1; V: TRBV19; D: TRBD2; CDR3: CASSIGLAVGNEQFF
J: TRBJ2-1; V: TRBV7-9; D: .; CDR3: CASSFNLYSYNEQFF
J: TRBJ1-4; V: TRBV9; D: .; CDR3: CASSGPGRGTNEKLFF
J: TRBJ1-5; V: TRBV18; D: .; CDR3: CASSPAQLFSNQPQHF
J: TRBJ2-1; V: TRBV29-1; D: TRBD2; CDR3: CSVEFREGLYEQFF
J: TRBJ1-2; V: TRBV30; D: .; CDR3: CAWSVLAGYTF
J: TRBJ2-1; V: TRBV6-4; D: .; CDR3: CASSGPGANEQFF